This T cell receptor (beta chain) was found in a study of human T cells and chemical hapten exposure. TCRdb re-called the RACE reads with MiXCR, one entry per CDR3 protein. The sample has some 74,000 distinct CDR3 sequences, over 10% seen once. Time point noted: patch test 3, about 24 weeks after DPC sensitization. The treatment was: therapeutic diphenylcyclopropenone sensitization with weekly scalp DPC. This clonotype was counted a few times. The sample in question was whole blood, obtained in connection with sensitization to the hapten diphenylcyclopropenone (DPC). The clonotype originates from a woman aged 50 to 60 with alopecia areata. Some clones in this sample may be carry-over from other donors' samples.

This CDR3 is CSVVGGGGGEQFF. DNA for the CDR3: TGCAGCGTTGTTGGCGGCGGAGGAGGTGAGCAGTTCTTC. The chain is built from TRBV29-1 and TRBJ2-1; a weak D match, TRBD2 (5 bases). Germline V lookup: CDR1 SQVTM, CDR2 ANQGSEA. V was trimmed by 4 bases and J by 9 bases, leaving 16 bases between them. The CDR3 is 13 amino acids.